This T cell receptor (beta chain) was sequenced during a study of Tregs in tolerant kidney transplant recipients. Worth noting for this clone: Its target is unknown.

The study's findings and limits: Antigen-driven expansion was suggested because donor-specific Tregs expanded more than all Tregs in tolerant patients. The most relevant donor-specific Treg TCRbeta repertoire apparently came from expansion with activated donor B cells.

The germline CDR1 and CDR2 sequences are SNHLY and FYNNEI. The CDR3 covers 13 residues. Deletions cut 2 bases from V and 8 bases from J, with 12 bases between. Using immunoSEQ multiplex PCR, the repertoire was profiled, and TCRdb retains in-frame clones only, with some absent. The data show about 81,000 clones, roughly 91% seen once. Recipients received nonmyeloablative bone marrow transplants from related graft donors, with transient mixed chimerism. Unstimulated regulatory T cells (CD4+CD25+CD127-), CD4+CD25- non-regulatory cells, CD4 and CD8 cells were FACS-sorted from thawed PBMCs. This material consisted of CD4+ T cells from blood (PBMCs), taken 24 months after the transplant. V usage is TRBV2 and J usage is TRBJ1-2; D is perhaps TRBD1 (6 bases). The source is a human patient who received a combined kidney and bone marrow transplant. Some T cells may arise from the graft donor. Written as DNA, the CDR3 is TGTGCCAGCAGTGAATTGAGGACAGAAGGCTACACCTTC. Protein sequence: CASSELRTEGYTF.